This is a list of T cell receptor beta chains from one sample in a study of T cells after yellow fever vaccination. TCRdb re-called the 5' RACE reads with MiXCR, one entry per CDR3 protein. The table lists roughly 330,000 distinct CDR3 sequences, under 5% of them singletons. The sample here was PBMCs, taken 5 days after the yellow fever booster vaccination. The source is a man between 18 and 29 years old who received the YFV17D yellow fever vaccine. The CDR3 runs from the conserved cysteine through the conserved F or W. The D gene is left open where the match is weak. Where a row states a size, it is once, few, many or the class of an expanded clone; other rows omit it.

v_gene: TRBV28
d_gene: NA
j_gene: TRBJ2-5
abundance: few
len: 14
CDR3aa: CASRWGLVQETQYF
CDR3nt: TGTGCCAGCCGATGGGGCCTTGTCCAAGAGACCCAGTACTTC

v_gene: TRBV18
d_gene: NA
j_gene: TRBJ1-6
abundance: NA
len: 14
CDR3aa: CASLPTAANSPLHF
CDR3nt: TGTGCCAGCTTACCAACGGCCGCAAATTCACCCCTCCACTTT

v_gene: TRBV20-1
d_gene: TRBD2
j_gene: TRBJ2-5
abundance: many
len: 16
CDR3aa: CSARDRSPAGDETQYF
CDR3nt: TGCAGTGCTAGAGATCGGTCCCCGGCGGGGGACGAGACCCAGTACTTC

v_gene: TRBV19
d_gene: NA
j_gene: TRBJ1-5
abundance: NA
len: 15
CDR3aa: CASESQGFGNQPQHF
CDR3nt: TGTGCCAGTGAATCTCAGGGATTTGGCAATCAGCCCCAGCATTTT

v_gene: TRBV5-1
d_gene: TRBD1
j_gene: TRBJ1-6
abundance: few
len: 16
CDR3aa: CASSAQGPGGNSPLHF
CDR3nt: TGCGCCAGCAGCGCACAGGGGCCGGGGGGTAATTCACCCCTCCACTTT

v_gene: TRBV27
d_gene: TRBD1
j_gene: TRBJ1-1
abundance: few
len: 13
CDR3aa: CASRQGPNTEAFF
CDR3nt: TGTGCCAGCAGACAGGGGCCGAACACTGAAGCTTTCTTT

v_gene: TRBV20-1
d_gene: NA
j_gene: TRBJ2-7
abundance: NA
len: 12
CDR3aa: CSAEQGQYEQYF
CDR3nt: TGCAGTGCGGAACAGGGTCAGTACGAGCAGTACTTC

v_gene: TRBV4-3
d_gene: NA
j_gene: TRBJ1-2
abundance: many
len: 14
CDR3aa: CASSQDLGGVGYTF
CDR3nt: TGCGCCAGCAGCCAAGATCTAGGAGGCGTTGGCTACACCTTC

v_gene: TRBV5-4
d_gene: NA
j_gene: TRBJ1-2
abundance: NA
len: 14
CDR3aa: CASSLEAGRFGYTF
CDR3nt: TGTGCCAGCAGCTTAGAAGCGGGCCGGTTTGGCTACACCTTC

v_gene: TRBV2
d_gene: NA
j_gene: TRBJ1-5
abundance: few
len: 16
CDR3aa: CASSDPSSGGDQPQHF
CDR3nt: TGTGCCAGCAGTGATCCATCCTCGGGGGGCGATCAGCCCCAGCATTTT

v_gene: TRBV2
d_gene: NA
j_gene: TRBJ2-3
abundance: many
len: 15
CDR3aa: CASSVVGTARNTQYF
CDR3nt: TGTGCCAGCAGTGTAGTAGGCACGGCTCGGAATACGCAGTATTTT

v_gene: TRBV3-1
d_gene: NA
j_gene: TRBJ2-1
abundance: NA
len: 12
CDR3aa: CASTLGAGEQFF
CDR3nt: TGTGCCAGCACCCTCGGGGCAGGTGAGCAGTTCTTC

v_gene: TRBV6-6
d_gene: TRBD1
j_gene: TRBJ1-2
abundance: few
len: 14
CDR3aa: CASSYWQGEGGYTF
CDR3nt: TGTGCCAGCAGTTACTGGCAGGGGGAGGGTGGCTACACCTTC

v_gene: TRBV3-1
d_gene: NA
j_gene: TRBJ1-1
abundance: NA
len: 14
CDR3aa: CASSQAPVNTEAFF
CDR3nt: TGTGCCAGCAGCCAAGCCCCCGTGAACACTGAAGCTTTCTTT

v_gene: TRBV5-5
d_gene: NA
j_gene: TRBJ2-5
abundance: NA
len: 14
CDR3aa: CASSFNVGQETQYF
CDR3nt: TGTGCCAGCAGCTTCAACGTCGGGCAAGAGACCCAGTACTTC

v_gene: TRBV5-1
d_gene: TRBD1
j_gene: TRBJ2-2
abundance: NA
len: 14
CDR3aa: CASSPRQGNLELFF
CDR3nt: TGCGCCAGCAGCCCTCGACAGGGCAATTTGGAGCTGTTTTTT

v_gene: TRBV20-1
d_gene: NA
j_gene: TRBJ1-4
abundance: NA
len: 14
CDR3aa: CSARAPGNNEKLFF
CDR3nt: TGCAGTGCTAGAGCCCCGGGGAATAATGAAAAACTGTTTTTT

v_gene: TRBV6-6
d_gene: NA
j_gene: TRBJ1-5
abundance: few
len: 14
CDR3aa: CASSTRGPRQPQHF
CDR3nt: TGTGCCAGCAGTACCCGCGGCCCAAGGCAGCCCCAGCATTTT

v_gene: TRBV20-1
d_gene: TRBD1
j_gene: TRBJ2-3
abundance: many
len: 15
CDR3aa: CSARRLGQYTDTQYF
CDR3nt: TGCAGTGCTAGAAGGTTGGGACAGTACACAGATACGCAGTATTTT

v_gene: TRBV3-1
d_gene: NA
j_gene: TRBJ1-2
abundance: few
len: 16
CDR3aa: CASSPGRELRVYGYTF
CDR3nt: TGTGCCAGCAGCCCCGGACGGGAACTAAGGGTCTATGGCTACACCTTC